This T cell receptor (beta chain) was identified in a study of vaccination effects on CD4 cells after COVID-19. Antigen-specific CD4+ T cells were expanded (with viral peptide pools) by the ViraFEST assay ahead of sequencing. Isolation of CD4+ T cells took place after about 10 days of culture. The vaccine given was either BNT162b2 or mRNA-1273, in two doses. The repertoire was sequenced with immunoSEQ multiplex PCR; TCRdb's copy has only in-frame clones and lacks some. The sample has over 30,000 clones; approximately 82% are singletons. The CDR3 length is 13 residues. CDR1 and CDR2 from the germline V gene are SGHTA and FQGTGA. V was clipped by 3 bases and J by 6 bases; unmatched bases: 3. A word on this clone: Its specificity is not known.

This chain links TRBV7-3 with TRBJ1-2; TRBD1 aligns across 8 bases. The material was CD4+ T cells from PBMCs cultured with HCoV-NL63 spike peptides, obtained after COVID-19 vaccination. This clonotype was obtained from a human donor who received a COVID-19 vaccine. Some clones in this sample may be carry-over from other donors' samples. The CDR3 is CASSLTGEHGYTF. Written as DNA, the CDR3 is TGTGCCAGCAGCTTGACAGGGGAGCATGGCTACACCTTC.